This T cell receptor (beta chain) is from a study of T cells expressing NK-cell markers. About the research overall: Source material for TCR beta repertoires consisted of sorted CD3+CD56+NKG2C+, CD3+CD56+NKG2C- and CD3+CD56-NKG2C+ T cells. Among the eight sequenced donors, seven tested HCMV-seropositive and one tested seronegative. Study-level results: Dominant NKG2C+ clonotypes in about 6 donors made up about 1.0-8% of CD8+ T cells. These same clonotypes (in a few donors) also led the CD3+CD56-NKG2C+ fraction.

Note on this clonotype: Its antigen is not identified.

Germline CDR1 reads SGHRS; CDR2 reads YFSETQ. The CDR3 length is 17 residues. TCRdb re-analyzed the 5' RACE reads; it lists each CDR3 protein once, without DNA. The sample includes roughly 380,000 distinct CDR3 sequences. The receptor was isolated from a man aged 18-70 years in good health. The sequencing input was blood T cells: a sorted CD56 or NKG2C T cell subset, CD4+ or CD8+ T cells, or bulk PBMC T cells (not recorded which). The chain has TRBV5-1 and TRBJ2-5; TCRdb lists TRBD2, though no DNA is available to test this call. The CDR3 protein is CASSLNLRDRNKETQYF.